The 5 T cell receptor beta chains in this list originate from one sample, sequenced in a study of somatic mutations in cytotoxic T cells in rheumatoid arthritis (dated by TCRdb to about 2017). Library prep was done by the immunoSEQ multiplex PCR assay. In its TCRdb copy, this immuneACCESS table keeps in-frame sequences only and misses some clones. Where compared with another copy, unresolved V genes explain less than half of these, and the others have no known cause. The sample profile shows around 19,000 clones; 65% to 70% of them were found once. Of the sample, over 15% falls within the top ten clones. Sequencing input: CD8+ T cells sorted from blood. The receptors were sampled from an adult with rheumatoid arthritis.

CDR3 in DNA: TGTGCCAGCAGCGGGGACAGGGGCCGTATCTACGAGCAGTACTTC. Amino acids: CASSGDRGRIYEQYF. V and J are TRBV7-2 and TRBJ2-7; TRBD1 matches at 10 bases. Germline V gives CDR1 SGHTA, CDR2 FQGNSA. J gave up 3 bases and V 5 bases, and 7 bases lay outside the gene matches. The CDR3 is made up of 15 amino acids.

This clone was found once. The chain employs TRBV18 and TRBJ1-6; no clear D. CDR3 length equals 16 residues. Germline CDR1 and CDR2: KGHSH and LQKENI. Trimming took off 2 bases at V and 0 bases at J, with 8 bases between the two ends. The CDR3 DNA reads TGTGCCAGCTCACCAGTCGGGAGCTCCTATAATTCACCCCTCCACTTT. Translating gives CASSPVGSSYNSPLHF. Using reference TRBV18 and TRBJ1-6 for the parts outside the CDR3, the full variable domain is NAGVMQNPRHLVRRRGQEARLRCSPMKGHSHVYWYRQLPEEGLKFMVYLQKENIIDESGMPKERFSAEFPKEGPSILRIQQVVRGDSAAYFCASSPVGSSYNSPLHFGNGTRLTVT.

This clone is deemed medium-sized. This chain uses TRBV19 with TRBJ1-6; perhaps TRBD1 as D (6 bases). The V end was cut by 5 bases, the J end by 6 bases, with 14 bases between. The germline V gene encodes CDR1 LNHDA and CDR2 SQIVND (reference sequence). The CDR3 has 15 amino acids. The CDR3 loop is CASSLGGTRNSPLHF. As DNA, the CDR3 is TGTGCCAGTAGTCTCGGTGGGACACGTAATTCACCCCTCCACTTT.

This chain joins TRBV19 and TRBJ1-4; perhaps TRBD1 as D (6 bases). This CDR3 region has 14 residues. V was trimmed by 4 bases and J by 7 bases, leaving 13 bases between them. From germline, CDR1 is LNHDA and CDR2 SQIVND (reference sequence). The CDR3 nucleotides are TGTGCCAGTAGTACAGGGGTAGGAGGTGAAAAACTGTTTTTT. Amino acids: CASSTGVGGEKLFF.

The genes are TRBV9 and TRBJ1-6, with D tentatively TRBD1 (6 bases). Between the trimmed V and J ends, which lost 2 bases and 8 bases, there was a span of 11 bases. The CDR3 consists of 14 residues. Germline V gene sequence: CDR1 SGDLS, CDR2 YYNGEE. Here the CDR3 DNA reads TGTGCCAGCAGCGTGCAGGGGACGGATTCACCCCTCCACTTT. It encodes CASSVQGTDSPLHF.